This T cell receptor (beta chain) was found in a study of cytomegalovirus exposure and HLA in healthy donors. A remark on this clone: The antigen remains unidentified.

The study, taken as a whole, reports: Earlier analysis looked at TCR beta V segments, and most were productive about 90% or about 30% of the time.

Trimming shortened V by 4 bases and J by 2 bases, and 18 bases separated the two germline ends. Germline-derived CDR1 and CDR2 are SGHNT and YYREEE (reference sequence). This CDR3 is built from 17 residues. PCR employed 60 Vbeta and 13 Jbeta primers. Sequencing was performed with immunoSEQ multiplex PCR; in TCRdb, only in-frame clones are kept and a portion is missing. The table has under 200,000 clones, roughly 70% seen once; the top ten hold less than 2%. The V gene is TRBV5-4, the J gene TRBJ2-2; D perhaps matches TRBD2 (6 bases). The sequencing input was PBMCs. The TCR originated in a woman aged 25-40 years in good health and CMV-seronegative. The CDR3 DNA reads as TGTGCCAGCAGCCTACCAAACAGGACTAAAAACACCGGGGAGCTGTTTTTT. Its protein is CASSLPNRTKNTGELFF.